The rows below give T cell receptor beta chains drawn from one sample of a study of blood T cell repertoires in COVID-19. Using immunoSEQ multiplex PCR, the repertoire was profiled, and TCRdb retains in-frame clones only, with some absent. The repertoire holds about 120,000 clones, with around 82% as singletons. Sequenced sample: peripheral blood. These receptors originate from a human donor in a cohort sampled during active COVID-19. Each CDR3 is given with its conserved first and last residue. D genes are given only for firm matches. The size of a clone is reported for some rows only, either as once, few or many, or as a class for expanded clones.

clone size,V gene,J gene,CDR3 length,D gene,CDR3 protein,CDR3 DNA
NA,TRBV6-6,TRBJ2-1,14,TRBD1,CASSDRVNDNEQFF,TGTGCCAGCAGTGACAGGGTGAACGACAATGAGCAGTTCTTC
NA,TRBV15,TRBJ1-2,14,TRBD1,CATRGDRVAYGYTF,TGTGCCACAAGAGGGGACAGGGTCGCCTATGGCTACACCTTC
NA,TRBV6-5,TRBJ1-5,16,NA,CASSYSSPGQRQPQHF,TGTGCCAGCAGTTACTCTAGCCCAGGGCAGCGACAGCCCCAGCATTTT
NA,TRBV19,TRBJ2-2,15,NA,CASSTRQANTGELFF,TGTGCCAGTAGTACCCGACAGGCGAACACCGGGGAGCTGTTTTTT
NA,TRBV19,TRBJ1-5,15,TRBD1,CASSLTGVVSQPQHF,TGTGCCAGTAGTCTGACAGGGGTCGTAAGTCAGCCCCAGCATTTT
NA,TRBV5-1,TRBJ2-7,13,TRBD1,CASSLDRGYEQYF,TGCGCCAGCAGCTTGGACAGGGGTTACGAGCAGTACTTC
NA,TRBV10-2,TRBJ2-1,15,TRBD2,CASSDDRGAYNEQFF,TGCGCCAGCAGTGATGATCGGGGGGCCTACAATGAGCAGTTCTTC
NA,TRBV7-2,TRBJ2-5,16,NA,CASSLGHLGSQETQYF,TGTGCCAGCAGCTTAGGTCATCTTGGCTCCCAAGAGACCCAGTACTTC
NA,TRBV7-2,TRBJ2-7,14,TRBD1,CASSRTGQVYEQYF,TGTGCCAGCAGCCGTACGGGACAGGTCTACGAGCAGTACTTC
NA,TRBV5-5,TRBJ2-1,15,TRBD1,CASSLADRNYNEQFF,TGTGCCAGCAGCTTGGCGGACAGGAACTACAATGAGCAGTTCTTC
NA,TRBV5-1,TRBJ1-5,14,NA,CASSPGDSNQPQHF,TGCGCCAGCAGCCCAGGGGATAGCAATCAGCCCCAGCATTTT
NA,TRBV4-1,TRBJ2-1,16,TRBD2,CASSPIERGGYNEQFF,TGCGCCAGCAGCCCTATCGAGCGGGGGGGCTACAATGAGCAGTTCTTC
few,TRBV2,TRBJ1-5,14,NA,CASSLQGVDQPQHF,TGTGCCAGCAGCTTACAGGGAGTGGATCAGCCCCAGCATTTT
NA,TRBV3-1/TRBV3-2,TRBJ1-2,15,TRBD1,CASSQVWTGIYGYTF,TGTGCCAGCAGCCAAGTATGGACAGGGATTTATGGCTACACCTTC
NA,TRBV7-9,TRBJ1-6,14,NA,CASSTGDFYSPLHF,TGTGCCAGCAGCACTGGGGACTTCTATTCACCCCTCCACTTT
NA,TRBV3-1/TRBV3-2,TRBJ1-3,14,TRBD1,CASSRTGEGNTIYF,TGTGCCAGCAGCCGGACAGGCGAAGGAAACACCATATATTTT
NA,TRBV19,TRBJ2-3,16,TRBD1,CASSPGQGAGTDTQYF,TGTGCCAGTAGTCCGGGACAGGGGGCGGGCACAGATACGCAGTATTTT
NA,TRBV4-2,TRBJ1-3,16,TRBD1,CASSQDRGVGGNTIYF,TGTGCCAGCAGCCAAGACAGGGGGGTGGGTGGAAACACCATATATTTT
NA,TRBV2,TRBJ2-2,14,TRBD1,CASSKQGATGELFF,TGTGCCAGCAGCAAACAGGGGGCGACCGGGGAGCTGTTTTTT
NA,TRBV19,TRBJ1-2,15,NA,CASSIRNGEDYGYTF,TGTGCCAGTAGTATAAGGAACGGCGAGGACTATGGCTACACCTTC
NA,TRBV11-2,TRBJ2-1,17,TRBD2,CASSLEGLAAFYNEQFF,TGTGCCAGCAGCTTAGAGGGACTAGCGGCATTCTACAATGAGCAGTTCTTC
NA,TRBV7-8,TRBJ2-1,15,TRBD2,CASSLVAGSINEQFF,TGTGCCAGCAGCTTAGTAGCGGGGTCTATCAATGAGCAGTTCTTC
NA,TRBV7-2,TRBJ2-5,13,NA,CASSSPRGETQYF,TGTGCCAGCAGCTCCCCAAGGGGGGAGACCCAGTACTTC
NA,TRBV27,TRBJ2-1,18,NA,CASSLSRGLAGNYNEQFF,TGTGCCAGCAGTTTATCAAGGGGACTTGCGGGGAACTACAATGAGCAGTTCTTC
NA,TRBV5-1,TRBJ2-1,17,NA,CASSHSPPGLRPHEQFF,TGCGCCAGCAGCCATTCCCCACCGGGACTCCGACCCCATGAGCAGTTCTTC
few,TRBV19,TRBJ1-6,14,NA,CASSIGGYNSPLHF,TGTGCCAGTAGTATCGGGGGGTATAATTCACCCCTCCACTTT
NA,TRBV4-1,TRBJ2-3,20,TRBD2,CASSQAVNLGLAGGRDTQYF,TGCGCCAGCAGCCAAGCCGTTAATCTTGGACTAGCGGGGGGGCGGGATACGCAGTATTTT
NA,TRBV2,TRBJ2-5,12,NA,CASSERGETQYF,TGTGCCAGCAGTGAAAGGGGGGAGACCCAGTACTTC
NA,TRBV7-2,TRBJ2-5,14,NA,CASSGRGVQETQYF,TGTGCCAGCAGCGGACGCGGGGTCCAAGAGACCCAGTACTTC
NA,TRBV12-5,TRBJ1-2,17,TRBD1,CASGLVLGQGGSYGYTF,TGTGCTAGTGGTTTGGTATTGGGGCAAGGGGGCAGCTATGGCTACACCTTC
NA,TRBV15,TRBJ1-1,15,NA,CATSRDHRVSAEAFF,TGTGCCACCAGCAGAGATCACAGGGTTAGCGCTGAAGCTTTCTTT
NA,TRBV6-6,TRBJ1-1,14,TRBD1,CASRPRQGNTEAFF,TGTGCCAGCAGACCCAGACAGGGGAACACTGAAGCTTTCTTT
NA,TRBV2,TRBJ1-1,14,TRBD1,CASRQQGADTEAFF,TGTGCCAGCAGGCAACAGGGGGCGGACACTGAAGCTTTCTTT
NA,TRBV6-1,TRBJ2-1,14,NA,CASSDRTGLDEQFF,TGTGCCAGCAGTGATAGAACAGGGCTCGATGAGCAGTTCTTC
NA,TRBV6-5,TRBJ2-1,15,TRBD2,CASRFSGGTYNEQFF,TGTGCCAGCAGATTTAGCGGGGGCACCTACAATGAGCAGTTCTTC
NA,TRBV6-5,TRBJ1-1,15,TRBD1,CASSSTGTGHTEAFF,TGTGCCAGCAGTTCTACCGGGACAGGGCACACTGAAGCTTTCTTT
NA,TRBV5-1,TRBJ1-1,14,NA,CASSLTTENTEAFF,TGCGCCAGCAGCTTGACCACAGAGAACACTGAAGCTTTCTTT
NA,TRBV7-2,TRBJ2-7,13,TRBD2,CASSGLVSYEQYF,TGTGCCAGCTCGGGACTAGTTTCGTACGAGCAGTACTTC
NA,TRBV19,TRBJ2-1,15,TRBD2,CASSTGAGGINEQFF,TGTGCCAGTAGCACAGGAGCGGGGGGGATCAATGAGCAGTTCTTC
NA,TRBV7-8,TRBJ1-1,16,TRBD1,CASSFLKDRKNTEAFF,TGTGCCAGCAGCTTCTTGAAGGACAGGAAGAACACTGAAGCTTTCTTT
NA,TRBV3-1/TRBV3-2,TRBJ1-5,16,TRBD1,CASSQAGQGANQPQHF,TGTGCCAGCAGCCAAGCGGGACAGGGGGCCAATCAGCCCCAGCATTTT
NA,TRBV11-2,TRBJ2-1,14,TRBD1,CASSLGGGKDEQFF,TGTGCCAGCAGCTTAGGAGGGGGCAAAGATGAGCAGTTCTTC
NA,TRBV5-1,TRBJ2-2,16,TRBD1,CASSLVRGLNTGELFF,TGCGCCAGCAGCTTGGTCAGGGGGCTCAACACCGGGGAGCTGTTTTTT
NA,TRBV6-5,TRBJ2-7,12,NA,CASSDRTYEQYF,TGTGCCAGCAGCGACAGAACCTACGAGCAGTACTTC
once,TRBV29-1,TRBJ2-3,11,NA,CTTASTDTQYF,TGCACCACAGCTAGCACAGATACGCAGTATTTT
once,TRBV29-1,TRBJ2-5,14,TRBD1,CSVATPGGGETQYF,TGCAGCGTTGCCACCCCAGGGGGTGGGGAGACCCAGTACTTC
NA,TRBV6-2/TRBV6-3,TRBJ1-2,12,NA,CASSLGRWAWTF,TGTGCCAGCAGCTTGGGCAGGTGGGCTTGGACCTTC
NA,TRBV20-1,TRBJ2-7,14,TRBD1,CSASRTGRTYEQYF,TGCAGTGCTAGTAGGACAGGGAGGACCTACGAGCAGTACTTC
NA,TRBV4-1,TRBJ2-7,14,TRBD2,CASSQDRGGYEQYF,TGCGCCAGCAGCCAAGACCGGGGGGGCTACGAGCAGTACTTC
NA,TRBV19,TRBJ1-1,14,NA,CASSALTVNTEAFF,TGTGCCAGTAGTGCCTTAACAGTGAACACTGAAGCTTTCTTT
once,TRBV7-2,TRBJ1-5,17,TRBD1,CASSEFSTRQGNQPQHF,TGTGCCAGCAGCGAATTCTCAACAAGACAGGGGAATCAGCCCCAGCATTTT
once,TRBV5-4,TRBJ1-1,13,TRBD1,CASRRTGVTEAFF,TGTGCCAGTAGGAGGACAGGGGTGACTGAAGCTTTCTTT
NA,TRBV7-4,TRBJ1-5,16,TRBD1,CASSPDRGRANQPQHF,TGTGCCAGCAGCCCGGACAGGGGAAGAGCAAATCAGCCCCAGCATTTT